A selection of T cell receptor beta chains follows, all from one sample in a study of shared clonotypes between healthy human individuals. Only in-frame clones appear in the TCRdb table, and some are missing; sequencing was by immunoSEQ multiplex PCR. The sample shows hundreds of thousands of clones, about 96% of them seen only once. Sequencing was done on a sample of naive CD8+ T cells sorted from blood. These receptors were collected from a woman aged 30 to 39 in good health. CDR3s include the opening cysteine and the closing phenylalanine or tryptophan. The D gene is left open where the match is weak. Not all rows give a size; the values are once, few, many and, for expanded clones, a class.

CDR3nt: TGCGCCAGCAGTGAACCCAGGGGGCTCGATAGCAATCAGCCCCAGCATTTT
CDR3aa: CASSEPRGLDSNQPQHF
j_gene: TRBJ1-5
d_gene: TRBD1
v_gene: TRBV10-2
abundance: -

CDR3nt: TGTGCCAGCAGGGAACGGACAGAGTCCCTGAACACTGAAGCTTTCTTT
CDR3aa: CASRERTESLNTEAFF
j_gene: TRBJ1-1
d_gene: -
v_gene: TRBV28
abundance: -

CDR3nt: TGTGCCACCAGCAGTGCTCCGGGACAGGGGGATTCCGGGGAGCTGTTTTTT
CDR3aa: CATSSAPGQGDSGELFF
j_gene: TRBJ2-2
d_gene: TRBD1
v_gene: TRBV15
abundance: -

CDR3nt: TGTGCCAGCAGTTTACATCTGGGTTGGGAGCTGTTTTTT
CDR3aa: CASSLHLGWELFF
j_gene: TRBJ2-2
d_gene: -
v_gene: TRBV27
abundance: -

CDR3nt: TGTGCCAGCAGCCCCGGGACAGGGACTACAGATACGCAGTATTTT
CDR3aa: CASSPGTGTTDTQYF
j_gene: TRBJ2-3
d_gene: TRBD1
v_gene: TRBV27
abundance: -

CDR3nt: TGTGCCAGCAGCCTGGGACTAGCGGGACCCTCCTACGAGCAGTACTTC
CDR3aa: CASSLGLAGPSYEQYF
j_gene: TRBJ2-7
d_gene: TRBD2
v_gene: TRBV5-4
abundance: -

CDR3nt: TGCAGCGTACTAGGTGGGGGACTAGCGTCTAACGAGCAGTACTTC
CDR3aa: CSVLGGGLASNEQYF
j_gene: TRBJ2-7
d_gene: TRBD2
v_gene: TRBV29-1
abundance: -

CDR3nt: TGTGCCAGCAGTTTATACGCCGGGACAGTCGACTCTGGGGCCAACGTCCTGACTTTC
CDR3aa: CASSLYAGTVDSGANVLTF
j_gene: TRBJ2-6
d_gene: TRBD1
v_gene: TRBV28
abundance: -

CDR3nt: TGCGCCAGCAGTCAATCTCGTGACCGACTTCTAGCCAAAAACATTCAGTACTTC
CDR3aa: CASSQSRDRLLAKNIQYF
j_gene: TRBJ2-4
d_gene: -
v_gene: TRBV23-1
abundance: -

CDR3nt: TGTGCCAGCAATCCCGGGACAGTGGCCTACGAGCAGTACTTC
CDR3aa: CASNPGTVAYEQYF
j_gene: TRBJ2-7
d_gene: TRBD1
v_gene: TRBV2
abundance: once

CDR3nt: TGTGCCAGCAGCCTGACTCGGGACCCCCCATACGAGCAGTACTTC
CDR3aa: CASSLTRDPPYEQYF
j_gene: TRBJ2-7
d_gene: -
v_gene: TRBV27
abundance: -

CDR3nt: TGTGCCAGTGGACAGGGCTACGAGCAGTACTTC
CDR3aa: CASGQGYEQYF
j_gene: TRBJ2-7
d_gene: TRBD1
v_gene: TRBV6-1
abundance: -

CDR3nt: TGTGCCAGCAGCCCCCAGGACAGGGGAACCGGGGAGCTGTTTTTT
CDR3aa: CASSPQDRGTGELFF
j_gene: TRBJ2-2
d_gene: TRBD1
v_gene: TRBV9
abundance: -